This T cell receptor (beta chain) was recorded in a study of blood T cell repertoires in COVID-19. Study context: Donors in the United States, Italy and Spain gave samples during acute or convalescent COVID-19. From T cells, B-cell-depleted T cells, or PBMCs came the material, which was cDNA or gDNA.

Authors' analysis steps: By means of reference gene primer amplification, nucleated cell counts were estimated. Measured with immunoSEQ multiplex PCR; TCRdb has only the in-frame clones, and not every one. For V, J and clone size, that table is used; D and trimming come from the DNA. The sample has about 150,000 clones, around 90% seen once. The sequence derives from a man aged 50 or older with acute or convalescent COVID-19. What was sequenced was peripheral blood.

The CDR3 loop reads CASSLGLPWREDPRPNNEQFF. DNA for the CDR3: TGTGCCAGCAGCTTAGGCCTCCCCTGGCGGGAGGATCCACGTCCTAACAATGAGCAGTTCTTC. The V call is TRBV7-8, the J call TRBJ2-1; 8 bases are shared with TRBD2. The V gene end was trimmed by 1 base and the J gene end by 5 bases; junction bases not matched to a gene: 22. The germline CDR1 and CDR2 sequences are SGHVS and FQNEAQ. The CDR3 is 21 residues long. Looking up the rest from reference TRBV7-8 and TRBJ2-1 gives the full variable domain: GAGVSQSPRYKVAKRGQDVALRCDPISGHVSLFWYQQALGQGPEFLTYFQNEAQLDKSGLPSDRFFAERPEGSVSTLKIQRTQQEDSAVYLCASSLGLPWREDPRPNNEQFFGPGTRLTVL.